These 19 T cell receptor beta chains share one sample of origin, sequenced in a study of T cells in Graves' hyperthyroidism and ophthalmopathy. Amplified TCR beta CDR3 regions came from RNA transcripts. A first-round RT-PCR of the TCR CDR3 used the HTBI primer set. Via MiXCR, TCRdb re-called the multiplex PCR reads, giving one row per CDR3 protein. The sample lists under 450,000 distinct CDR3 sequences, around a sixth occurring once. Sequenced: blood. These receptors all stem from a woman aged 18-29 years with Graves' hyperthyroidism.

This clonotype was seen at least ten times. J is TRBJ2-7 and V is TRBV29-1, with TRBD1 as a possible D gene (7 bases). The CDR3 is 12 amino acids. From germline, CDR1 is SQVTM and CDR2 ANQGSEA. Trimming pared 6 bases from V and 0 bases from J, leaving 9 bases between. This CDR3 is CSVRGDSYEQYF. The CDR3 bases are TGCAGCGTCAGGGGGGACTCCTACGAGCAGTACTTC.

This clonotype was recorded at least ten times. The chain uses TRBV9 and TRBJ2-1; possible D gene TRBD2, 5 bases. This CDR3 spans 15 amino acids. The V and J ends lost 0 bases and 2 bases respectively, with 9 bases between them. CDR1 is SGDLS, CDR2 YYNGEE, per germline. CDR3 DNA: TGTGCCAGCAGCGTAGGGGCGGGTCCCTACAATGAGCAGTTCTTC. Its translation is CASSVGAGPYNEQFF.

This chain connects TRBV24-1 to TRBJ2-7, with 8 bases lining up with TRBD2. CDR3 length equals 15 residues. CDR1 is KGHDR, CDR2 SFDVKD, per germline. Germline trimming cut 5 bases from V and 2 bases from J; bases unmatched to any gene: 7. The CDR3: CATSVTGTRTYEQYF. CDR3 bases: TGTGCCACCAGTGTCACCGGGACTAGGACCTACGAGCAGTACTTC.

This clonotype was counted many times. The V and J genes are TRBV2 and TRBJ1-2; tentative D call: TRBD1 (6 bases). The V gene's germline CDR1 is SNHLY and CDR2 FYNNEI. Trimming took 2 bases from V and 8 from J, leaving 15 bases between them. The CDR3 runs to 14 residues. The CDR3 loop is CASSESGGALGYTF. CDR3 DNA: TGTGCCAGCAGTGAATCGGGGGGCGCGTTGGGCTACACCTTC.

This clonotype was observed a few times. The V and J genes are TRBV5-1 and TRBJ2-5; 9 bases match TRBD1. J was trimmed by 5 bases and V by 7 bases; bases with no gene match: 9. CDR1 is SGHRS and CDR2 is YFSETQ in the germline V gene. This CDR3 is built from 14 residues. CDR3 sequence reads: CASGPTGGHETQYF. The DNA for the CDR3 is TGCGCCAGCGGCCCGACAGGGGGGCACGAGACCCAGTACTTC.

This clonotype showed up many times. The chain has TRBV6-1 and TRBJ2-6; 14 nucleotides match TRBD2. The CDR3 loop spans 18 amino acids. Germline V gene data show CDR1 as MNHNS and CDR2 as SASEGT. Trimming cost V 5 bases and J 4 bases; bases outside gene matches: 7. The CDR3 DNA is TGTGCCAGCAGTAAGACTAGCGGGAGGGGTACCGGGGCCAACGTCCTGACTTTC. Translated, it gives CASSKTSGRGTGANVLTF.

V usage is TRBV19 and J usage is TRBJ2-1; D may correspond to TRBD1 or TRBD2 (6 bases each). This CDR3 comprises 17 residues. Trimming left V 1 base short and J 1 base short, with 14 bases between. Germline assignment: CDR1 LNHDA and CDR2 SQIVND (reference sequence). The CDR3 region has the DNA TGTGCCAGTAGTATAGGGGGCCCGGGGGCGTCCTACAATGAGCAGTTCTTC. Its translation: CASSIGGPGASYNEQFF.

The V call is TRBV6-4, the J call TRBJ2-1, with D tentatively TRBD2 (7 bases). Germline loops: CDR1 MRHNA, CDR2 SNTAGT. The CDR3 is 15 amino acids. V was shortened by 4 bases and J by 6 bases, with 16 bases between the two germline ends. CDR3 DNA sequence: TGTGCCAGCAGTGTTGAGGGGGGGCTCGGCAATGAGCAGTTCTTC. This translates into CASSVEGGLGNEQFF.

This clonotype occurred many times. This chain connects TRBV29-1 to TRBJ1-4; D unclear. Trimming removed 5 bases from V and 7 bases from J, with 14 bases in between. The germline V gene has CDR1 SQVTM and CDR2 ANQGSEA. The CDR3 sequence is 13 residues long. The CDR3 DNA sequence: TGCAGCGTTCAAAAGGGTTCGGGTGAAAAACTGTTTTTT. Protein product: CSVQKGSGEKLFF.

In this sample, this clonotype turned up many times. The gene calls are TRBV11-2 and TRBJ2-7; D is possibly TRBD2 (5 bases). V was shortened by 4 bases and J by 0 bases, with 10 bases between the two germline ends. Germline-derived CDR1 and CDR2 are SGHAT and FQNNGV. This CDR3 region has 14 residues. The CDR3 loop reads CASSSPGDSYEQYF. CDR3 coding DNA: TGTGCCAGCAGCTCCCCCGGGGACTCCTACGAGCAGTACTTC.

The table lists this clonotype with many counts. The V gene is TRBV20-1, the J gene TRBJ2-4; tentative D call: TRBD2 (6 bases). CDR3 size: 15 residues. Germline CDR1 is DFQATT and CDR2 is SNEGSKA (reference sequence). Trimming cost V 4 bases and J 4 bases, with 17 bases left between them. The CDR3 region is CSATDTMGLKNIQYF. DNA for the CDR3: TGCAGTGCTACGGACACCATGGGACTGAAAAACATTCAGTACTTC.

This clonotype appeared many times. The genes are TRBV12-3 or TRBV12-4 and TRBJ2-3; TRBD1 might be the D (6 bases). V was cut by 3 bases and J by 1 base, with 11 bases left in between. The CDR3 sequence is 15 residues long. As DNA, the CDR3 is TGTGCCAGCAGTTTCGGCAGGGGAGGCACAGATACGCAGTATTTT. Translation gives CASSFGRGGTDTQYF.

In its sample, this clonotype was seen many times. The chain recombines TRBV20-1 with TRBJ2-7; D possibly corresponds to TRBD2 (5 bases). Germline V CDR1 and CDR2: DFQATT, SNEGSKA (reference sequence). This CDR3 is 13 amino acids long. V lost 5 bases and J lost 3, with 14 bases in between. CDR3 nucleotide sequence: TGCAGTGCTCGCCATACGACTAACTACGAGCAGTACTTC. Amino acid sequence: CSARHTTNYEQYF.

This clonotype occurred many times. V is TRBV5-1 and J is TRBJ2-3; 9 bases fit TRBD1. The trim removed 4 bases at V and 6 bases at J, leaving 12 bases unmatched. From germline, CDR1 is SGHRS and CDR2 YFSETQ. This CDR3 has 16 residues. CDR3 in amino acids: CASSKGVGTGLDTQYF. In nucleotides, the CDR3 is TGCGCCAGCAGCAAAGGTGTGGGGACAGGGTTGGATACGCAGTATTTT.

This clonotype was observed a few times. Here the CDR3 reads CATSDYIGEQFF. The CDR3 nucleotides read TGTGCCACCAGTGATTACATAGGTGAGCAGTTCTTC. The J gene is TRBJ2-1, the V gene TRBV24-1; D remains ambiguous. Germline V gene lookup returns CDR1 KGHDR and CDR2 SFDVKD. The V end was cut by 2 bases, the J end by 9 bases, with 7 bases between. The CDR3 loop spans 12 amino acids.

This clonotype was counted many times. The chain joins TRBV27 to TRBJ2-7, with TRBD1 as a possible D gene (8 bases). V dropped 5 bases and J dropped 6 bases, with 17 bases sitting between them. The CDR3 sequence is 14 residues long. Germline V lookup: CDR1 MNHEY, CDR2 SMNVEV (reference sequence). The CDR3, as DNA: TGTGCCAGCAGTCCATACAGGGGGGGCGCCGAGCAGTACTTC. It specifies CASSPYRGGAEQYF.

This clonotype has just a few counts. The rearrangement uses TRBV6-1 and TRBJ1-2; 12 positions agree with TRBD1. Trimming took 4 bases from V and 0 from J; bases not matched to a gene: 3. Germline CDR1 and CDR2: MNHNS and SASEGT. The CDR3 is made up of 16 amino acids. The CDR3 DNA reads TGTGCCAGCAGTGTCCGGGACAGGGGGCCTAACTATGGCTACACCTTC. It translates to CASSVRDRGPNYGYTF.

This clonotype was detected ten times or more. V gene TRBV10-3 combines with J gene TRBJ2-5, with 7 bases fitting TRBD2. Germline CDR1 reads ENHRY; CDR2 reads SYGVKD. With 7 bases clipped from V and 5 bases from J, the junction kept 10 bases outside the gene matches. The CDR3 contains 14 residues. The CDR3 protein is CAINSGASRETQYF. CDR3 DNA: TGTGCCATCAACAGCGGGGCGTCCCGGGAGACCCAGTACTTC.

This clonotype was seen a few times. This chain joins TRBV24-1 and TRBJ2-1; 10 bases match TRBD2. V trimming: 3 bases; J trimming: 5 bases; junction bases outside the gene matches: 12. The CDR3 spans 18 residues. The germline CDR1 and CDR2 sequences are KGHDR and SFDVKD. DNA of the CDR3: TGTGCCACCAGTGATATATACCCGGAGCTAGCGGGAGACAATGAGCAGTTCTTC. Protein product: CATSDIYPELAGDNEQFF.